The 18 T cell receptor beta chains given below trace back to one sample, sequenced in a study of control samples from healthy donors and cancer patients. Sequencing used immunoSEQ multiplex PCR; TCRdb keeps in-frame clones, though not all of them. Of about 80,000 clones listed, 65% to 90% are singletons. The sequencing input was PBMCs. The source is a man in his sixties with head and neck cancer.

The chain uses TRBV5-5 and TRBJ2-2; a possible D gene is TRBD1 (6 bases). V was pared by 7 bases and J by 1 base, with 17 bases between. The CDR3 sequence is 16 residues long. In germline, CDR1 is SGHKS, CDR2 YYEKEE (reference sequence). The CDR3 loop is CASHYWAGVNTGELFF. The CDR3 bases are TGTGCCAGCCATTACTGGGCAGGGGTGAACACCGGGGAGCTGTTTTTT. Combining the CDR3 with reference TRBV5-5 and TRBJ2-2 gives the whole variable domain DAGVTQSPTHLIKTRGQQVTLRCSPISGHKSVSWYQQVLGQGPQFIFQYYEKEERGRGNFPDRFSARQFPNYSSELNVNALLLGDSALYLCASHYWAGVNTGELFFGEGSRLTVL.

V gene TRBV7-9 combines with J gene TRBJ1-1; D is unclear. The germline V gene encodes CDR1 SEHNR and CDR2 FQNEAQ (reference sequence). Trimming cost V 8 bases and J 6 bases, with 19 bases left between them. There are 14 residues in the CDR3. Here the CDR3 reads CASLYFPGGPEAFF. In nucleotides, the CDR3 is TGTGCCAGCTTATACTTCCCAGGAGGGCCTGAAGCTTTCTTT.

This chain joins TRBV10-1 and TRBJ2-2; possibly TRBD2 for D (7 bases). The CDR3 sequence is 14 residues long. Germline V gene lookup returns CDR1 WNHNN and CDR2 SYGVQD (reference sequence). The V and J ends lost 8 bases and 1 base respectively, with 11 bases between them. The CDR3 sequence: CASAGAGNTGELFF. CDR3 DNA sequence: TGCGCCAGCGCGGGGGCAGGGAACACCGGGGAGCTGTTTTTT.

The gene calls are TRBV24-1 and TRBJ2-1; D uncertain. This CDR3 is built from 13 residues. Trimming took 4 bases from V and 8 from J, leaving 11 bases between them. Looked up from germline, CDR1 is KGHDR and CDR2 is SFDVKD. CDR3 in DNA: TGTGCCACCAGTGACCCCAATAGTTATGAGCAGTTCTTC. It codes for CATSDPNSYEQFF.

CDR3 amino acids: CASSFVTEAFF. In DNA form, the CDR3 reads TGTGCCAGCAGCTTTGTCACTGAAGCTTTCTTT. This chain links TRBV5-6 with TRBJ1-1; D uncertain. This CDR3 has 11 residues. The germline gives CDR1 SGHDT, CDR2 YYEEEE. Between the trimmed V and J ends, which lost 2 bases and 4 bases, there was a span of 3 bases.

The CDR3 sequence: CASSPQRDLNTEAFF. The CDR3 nucleotides read TGTGCCAGCTCACCTCAACGGGACTTGAACACTGAAGCTTTCTTT. V gene TRBV18 combines with J gene TRBJ1-1; D is possibly TRBD1 (5 bases). CDR3 length: 15 amino acids. Germline V gene sequence: CDR1 KGHSH, CDR2 LQKENI. Deletions cut 3 bases from V and 0 bases from J, with 11 bases between.

The rearrangement uses TRBV7-2 and TRBJ2-5; D is possibly TRBD2 (5 bases). The V end was cut by 6 bases, the J end by 4 bases, with 15 bases between. This CDR3 is 14 amino acids long. The V gene's germline CDR1 is SGHTA and CDR2 FQGNSA. CDR3 residues: CASSLSGLGETQYF. CDR3 DNA: TGTGCCAGCAGTTTGAGCGGTCTGGGAGAGACCCAGTACTTC. The variable domain in full, with the rest retrieved from reference TRBV7-2 and TRBJ2-5, is GAGVSQSPSNKVTEKGKDVELRCDPISGHTALYWYRQSLGQGLEFLIYFQGNSAPDKSGLPSDRFSAERTGGSVSTLTIQRTQQEDSAVYLCASSLSGLGETQYFGPGTRLLVL.

The chain is built from TRBV5-6 and TRBJ1-4; possible D gene TRBD1, 6 bases. Germline lookup yields CDR1 SGHDT and CDR2 YYEEEE. The length of the CDR3 is 14 residues. Trimming took off 1 base at V and 6 bases at J, with 10 bases between the two ends. Written as DNA, the CDR3 is TGTGCCAGCAGCTTGTTTAGGGGGTATGAAAAACTGTTTTTT. Translation: CASSLFRGYEKLFF.

This chain connects TRBV5-4 to TRBJ1-6; tentative D call: TRBD1 (5 bases). V lost 4 bases to trimming and J lost 7 bases, with 12 bases between them. CDR3 length equals 14 residues. CDR1 and CDR2 (germline): SGHNT, YYREEE (reference sequence). In DNA form, the CDR3 reads TGTGCCAGCAGCCACGACTGGGGCAATTCACCCCTCCACTTT. Its protein is CASSHDWGNSPLHF.

The chain recombines TRBV7-8 with TRBJ1-5, with 8 nucleotides matching TRBD1. The V and J ends lost 5 bases and 0 bases, in that order; junction bases with no gene match: 6. The CDR3 has 16 residues. Germline V gene lookup returns CDR1 SGHVS and CDR2 FQNEAQ. The CDR3 loop reads CASSQGQANSNQPQHF. As DNA, the CDR3 is TGTGCCAGCAGCCAGGGACAGGCTAATAGCAATCAGCCCCAGCATTTT. Together with reference TRBV7-8 and TRBJ1-5, the CDR3 gives the full variable domain: GAGVSQSPRYKVAKRGQDVALRCDPISGHVSLFWYQQALGQGPEFLTYFQNEAQLDKSGLPSDRFFAERPEGSVSTLKIQRTQQEDSAVYLCASSQGQANSNQPQHFGDGTRLSIL.

The chain links TRBV29-1 to TRBJ1-2; D is perhaps TRBD1 (5 bases). Germline V gene lookup returns CDR1 SQVTM and CDR2 ANQGSEA. The CDR3 has 12 amino acids. Trimming removed 7 bases from V and 4 bases from J, with 13 bases in between. DNA of the CDR3: TGCAGCGCCGCGGGGCTGCCCTATGGCTACACCTTC. Translation gives CSAAGLPYGYTF.

The gene calls are TRBV6-5 and TRBJ1-2, with 12 bases identical to TRBD1. Germline V gene lookup returns CDR1 MNHEY and CDR2 SVGAGI. This CDR3 comprises 14 residues. Losses at the gene ends were 4 bases for V and 7 bases for J; bases not matched to a gene: 4. The CDR3 is CASSLGQGAGGYTF. The DNA of the CDR3 is TGTGCCAGCAGTTTGGGACAGGGGGCGGGTGGCTACACCTTC.

This chain uses TRBV6-5 with TRBJ1-2; D uncertain. Trimming left V 2 bases short and J 2 bases short, with 6 bases between. The CDR3 sequence is 13 residues long. The germline V gene has CDR1 MNHEY and CDR2 SVGAGI. As DNA, the CDR3 is TGTGCCAGCAGTTACGAAGGGAACTATGGCTACACCTTC. Its translation is CASSYEGNYGYTF.

V is TRBV6-1 and J is TRBJ1-4; D gene unclear. Germline values: CDR1 MNHNS, CDR2 SASEGT. V dropped 1 base and J dropped 4 bases, with 16 bases sitting between them. The CDR3 covers 17 residues. CDR3 bases: TGTGCCAGCAGTGAAGTTGGATCGAGAAAAATTAATGAAAAACTGTTTTTT. Protein product: CASSEVGSRKINEKLFF.

The rearrangement joins TRBV19 to TRBJ1-5; TRBD1 is a possible D gene (5 bases). The germline V gene has CDR1 LNHDA and CDR2 SQIVND (reference sequence). V dropped 4 bases and J dropped 5 bases, with 15 bases sitting between them. The CDR3 extends over 15 amino acids. CDR3 sequence (DNA): TGTGCCAGTAGTAGTCGGGGGAGGATGGATCAGCCCCAGCATTTT. Its protein is CASSSRGRMDQPQHF.

This rearrangement joins TRBV7-9 to TRBJ2-7; D ambiguous. Germline loops: CDR1 SEHNR, CDR2 FQNEAQ (reference sequence). The V end lost 5 bases, the J end lost 3 bases, and 5 bases lay between the germline ends. The CDR3 has 11 amino acids. CDR3 DNA sequence: TGTGCCAGCAGCCCCGACTACGAGCAGTACTTC. Translation gives CASSPDYEQYF.

The rearrangement uses TRBV5-1 and TRBJ2-1, with 10 bases matching TRBD2. The length of the CDR3 is 16 residues. CDR1 and CDR2 (germline): SGHRS, YFSETQ. Germline trimming cut 6 bases from V and 2 bases from J; bases unmatched to any gene: 8. The CDR3 DNA sequence: TGCGCCAGCAAGATTTTAGCGGGAGGACCCTACAATGAGCAGTTCTTC. It encodes CASKILAGGPYNEQFF.

This chain links TRBV7-2 with TRBJ2-5, with 7 bases that match TRBD1. Trimming removed 5 bases from V and 5 bases from J; junction bases left unmatched: 8. The germline gives CDR1 SGHTA, CDR2 FQGNSA. The CDR3 consists of 14 residues. For the CDR3, the DNA is TGTGCCAGCAGCCCAAACAGGGGTAGGGAGACCCAGTACTTC. This sequence encodes CASSPNRGRETQYF.